These T cell receptor beta chains were read from a single sample in a study of blood T cell repertoires in COVID-19. Here immunoSEQ multiplex PCR was the method, and the copy in TCRdb shows in-frame clones only, minus some. The sample gives about 76,000 clones, approximately 86% of which show up once; 15% to 20% is in the top ten. The source material was peripheral blood. The receptors here all came from a human donor in a cohort sampled during active COVID-19. CDR3s include the opening cysteine and the closing phenylalanine or tryptophan. Each record gives: J gene, D gene, V gene, clone size, CDR3 protein, CDR3 DNA. D genes are given only for firm matches. Clone sizes are given selectively: once, few, many, or a class where the clone is expanded.

TRBJ2-7,.,TRBV3-1/TRBV3-2,.,CASSPRWESYEQYF,TGTGCCAGCAGCCCACGGTGGGAGTCCTACGAGCAGTACTTC
TRBJ1-2,.,TRBV30,.,CAWSVAYGYTF,TGTGCCTGGAGTGTTGCGTATGGCTACACCTTC
TRBJ2-7,TRBD2,TRBV2,.,CASSAPSGRPLSYEQYF,TGTGCCAGCAGTGCCCCTAGCGGGAGGCCCCTCTCCTACGAGCAGTACTTC
TRBJ2-3,TRBD2,TRBV7-6,.,CASSPGTGREIPDTQYF,TGTGCCAGCAGCCCAGGGACGGGGCGGGAGATCCCAGATACGCAGTATTTT
TRBJ2-5,TRBD2,TRBV12-5,.,CASGFGTIQETQYF,TGTGCTAGTGGCTTCGGGACTATCCAAGAGACCCAGTACTTC
TRBJ2-3,TRBD1,TRBV18,.,CASSPTGGSFTDTQYF,TGTGCCAGCTCCCCCACAGGGGGGAGCTTCACAGATACGCAGTATTTT
TRBJ1-2,TRBD1,TRBV3-1/TRBV3-2,.,CASSQVPAGQGNYGYTF,TGTGCCAGCAGCCAAGTCCCCGCGGGACAGGGAAACTATGGCTACACCTTC
TRBJ1-6,.,TRBV3-1/TRBV3-2,.,CASSPRTGGSPLHF,TGTGCCAGCAGCCCCCGGACCGGGGGGTCACCCCTCCACTTT
TRBJ2-1,.,TRBV21-1,.,CASSTSGTKHCEQFF,TGTGCCAGCAGCACATCCGGGACTAAACACTGTGAGCAGTTCTTC
TRBJ1-1,.,TRBV21-1,once,CASSSRVTEAFF,TGTGCCAGCAGCAGCAGGGTCACTGAAGCTTTCTTT
TRBJ2-2,TRBD2,TRBV5-6,few,CASSWGLAPGELFF,TGTGCCAGCAGCTGGGGACTAGCCCCCGGGGAGCTGTTTTTT
TRBJ1-1,.,TRBV12-3/TRBV12-4,.,CASSRQDLEAFF,TGTGCCAGCAGTAGACAGGACCTTGAAGCTTTCTTT
TRBJ1-5,.,TRBV6-5,.,CASSSTYNQPQHF,TGTGCCAGCAGTTCCACATACAATCAGCCCCAGCATTTT
TRBJ1-2,.,TRBV5-6,.,CASSFSFDGYTF,TGTGCCAGCAGCTTTTCTTTCGATGGCTACACCTTC
TRBJ2-3,.,TRBV6-4,once,CASSDSWGGADTPSTDTQYF,TGTGCCAGCAGTGACTCCTGGGGGGGGGCCGATACCCCTAGCACAGATACGCAGTATTTT
TRBJ2-7,TRBD1,TRBV11-2,.,CASSLDRGLVYEQYF,TGTGCCAGCAGCTTAGACAGGGGGCTCGTCTACGAGCAGTACTTC
TRBJ1-2,.,TRBV7-9,few,CASSFTGVGYTF,TGTGCCAGCAGCTTTACAGGAGTAGGCTACACCTTC
TRBJ2-2,TRBD2,TRBV30,.,CAWSVGPSGGRELFF,TGTGCCTGGAGTGTTGGACCTAGCGGGGGGCGGGAGCTGTTTTTT
TRBJ1-6,.,TRBV28,.,CASSPTRGNSPLHF,TGTGCCAGCAGCCCCACAAGGGGCAATTCACCCCTCCACTTT
TRBJ2-5,TRBD1,TRBV16,once,CASTRQDRQETQYF,TGTGCCAGCACCCGGCAGGACAGGCAAGAGACCCAGTACTTC
TRBJ2-5,TRBD1,TRBV27,few,CASSSQGQQETQYF,TGTGCCAGCAGTTCACAGGGACAGCAAGAGACCCAGTACTTC
TRBJ2-3,.,TRBV5-1,.,CASSLGQGMDTQYF,TGCGCCAGCAGCTTGGGGCAGGGGATGGATACGCAGTATTTT
TRBJ1-6,TRBD1,TRBV16,once,CASSRRDSNSPLHF,TGTGCCAGCAGCCGCCGGGACAGCAATTCACCCCTCCACTTT
TRBJ2-1,.,TRBV3-1/TRBV3-2,.,CASSQSPVAPTPYNEQFF,TGTGCCAGCAGCCAATCTCCCGTGGCACCCACCCCCTACAATGAGCAGTTCTTC
TRBJ1-5,.,TRBV7-6,.,CASSLGENQPQHF,TGTGCCAGCAGCTTAGGAGAAAATCAGCCCCAGCATTTT
TRBJ2-7,.,TRBV7-9,.,CASSPSELPFYEQYF,TGTGCCAGCAGCCCTAGCGAACTTCCCTTCTACGAGCAGTACTTC
TRBJ2-7,.,TRBV14,.,CASSQQVVLRNEQYF,TGTGCCAGCAGCCAACAGGTGGTACTTAGGAACGAGCAGTACTTC
TRBJ2-7,.,TRBV28,.,CASSLSSYEQYF,TGTGCCAGCAGCCTGAGCTCCTACGAGCAGTACTTC
TRBJ2-3,.,TRBV28,.,CASRTYLAIDTQYF,TGTGCCAGCAGGACCTACCTAGCTATAGATACGCAGTATTTT
TRBJ2-7,TRBD1,TRBV10-3,.,CAISELVGTGGEQYF,TGTGCCATCAGTGAGTTGGTAGGGACAGGGGGCGAGCAGTACTTC
TRBJ1-2,.,TRBV30,.,CAWRWGRGNYGYTF,TGTGCCTGGAGGTGGGGCAGGGGAAACTATGGCTACACCTTC
TRBJ2-3,TRBD2,TRBV11-3,.,CASSPSPGRGRTDTQYF,TGTGCCAGCAGCCCCAGTCCGGGGAGGGGAAGGACAGATACGCAGTATTTT